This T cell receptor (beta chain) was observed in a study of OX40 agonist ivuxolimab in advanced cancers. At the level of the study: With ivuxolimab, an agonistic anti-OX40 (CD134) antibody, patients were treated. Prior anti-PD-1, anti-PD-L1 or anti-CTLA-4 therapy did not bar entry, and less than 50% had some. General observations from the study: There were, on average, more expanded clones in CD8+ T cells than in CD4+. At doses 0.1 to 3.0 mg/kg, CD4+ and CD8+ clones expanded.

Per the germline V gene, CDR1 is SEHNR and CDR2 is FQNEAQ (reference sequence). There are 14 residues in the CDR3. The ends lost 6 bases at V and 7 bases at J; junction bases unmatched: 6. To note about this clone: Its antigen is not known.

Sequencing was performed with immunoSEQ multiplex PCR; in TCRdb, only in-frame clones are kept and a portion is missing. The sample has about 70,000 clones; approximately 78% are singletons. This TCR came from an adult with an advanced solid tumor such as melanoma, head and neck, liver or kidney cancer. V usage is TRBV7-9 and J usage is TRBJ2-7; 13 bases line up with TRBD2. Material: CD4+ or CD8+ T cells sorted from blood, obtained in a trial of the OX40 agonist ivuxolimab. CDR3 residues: CASRGTSGTREQYF. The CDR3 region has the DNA TGTGCCAGCAGGGGGACTAGCGGGACCAGAGAGCAGTACTTC.